This T cell receptor beta chain is drawn from a study of Ad26.COV2.S vaccination and SARS-CoV-2 variants. Study overall: Vaccine-arm donor from the placebo-controlled COV1001 Ad26.COV2.S trial.

This clone was found once. The treatment here: 19 received Ad26.COV2.S at low or high dose, single or two shots; roughly five received placebo; per-sample allocation not given. Sample collection was performed on day 63 after the first vaccine or placebo injection. The table came from immunoSEQ multiplex PCR; TCRdb's copy has only in-frame clones and leaves some out. The sample shows under 550,000 clones, 70% to 90% of them seen only once. Germline-derived CDR1 and CDR2 are SGHAT and FQNNGV. The CDR3 runs to 16 residues. The V gene lost 5 bases and the J gene lost 0 bases, with 13 bases spanning the gap.

The rearrangement uses TRBV11-2 and TRBJ2-2; D gene unclear. The clonotype was recovered from a person between 18 and 60 years old who received the Ad26.COV2.S COVID-19 vaccine or a placebo. This sample comprised peripheral blood, obtained in a trial of Ad26.COV2.S vaccine versus placebo. CDR3 region: CASSRGRAANTGELFF. CDR3 sequence (DNA): TGTGCCAGCAGCCGAGGAAGGGCCGCGAACACCGGGGAGCTGTTTTTT.